The 8 T cell receptor beta chains listed next were all sequenced from one sample in a study of OX40 agonist ivuxolimab in advanced cancers. This table comes from immunoSEQ multiplex PCR, and its TCRdb copy is limited to in-frame clones, with some not included. The repertoire includes roughly 86,000 clones, approximately 83% of them detected once, and 1.5% to 2% sits in the top ten. The sample consisted of CD4+ or CD8+ T cells sorted from blood, taken in a trial of the OX40 agonist ivuxolimab. All receptors come from an adult with an advanced solid tumor such as melanoma, head and neck, liver or kidney cancer.

In this sample, this clone turned up once. The gene calls are TRBV5-1 and TRBJ2-1, with a weak D call TRBD2 (7 bases). Germline V lookup: CDR1 SGHRS, CDR2 YFSETQ. The CDR3 sequence is 15 residues long. The V gene lost 5 bases and the J gene lost 7 bases, with 19 bases spanning the gap. The CDR3 sequence: CASRRGGIDGNEQFF. Written as DNA, the CDR3 is TGCGCCAGCAGGAGGGGGGGCATAGACGGTAATGAGCAGTTCTTC. Looking up the rest from reference TRBV5-1 and TRBJ2-1 gives the full variable domain: KAGVTQTPRYLIKTRGQQVTLSCSPISGHRSVSWYQQTPGQGLQFLFEYFSETQRNKGNFPGRFSGRQFSNSRSEMNVSTLELGDSALYLCASRRGGIDGNEQFFGPGTRLTVL.

CDR3 loop: CASSPTPGSNQPQHF. Here the CDR3 DNA reads TGTGCCAGCTCACCGACGCCTGGTAGCAATCAGCCCCAGCATTTT. The chain employs TRBV18 and TRBJ1-5; D gene unclear. The CDR3 length is 15 residues. Trimming removed 3 bases from V and 0 bases from J, with 9 bases in between. CDR1 is KGHSH and CDR2 is LQKENI in the germline V gene. The variable domain in full, with the rest retrieved from reference TRBV18 and TRBJ1-5, is NAGVMQNPRHLVRRRGQEARLRCSPMKGHSHVYWYRQLPEEGLKFMVYLQKENIIDESGMPKERFSAEFPKEGPSILRIQQVVRGDSAAYFCASSPTPGSNQPQHFGDGTRLSIL.

The chain joins TRBV7-2 to TRBJ1-3; TRBD1 matches 8 bases. Germline CDR1 SGHTA, CDR2 FQGNSA. V was pared by 2 bases and J by 0 bases, with 6 bases of the junction left unmatched. This CDR3 comprises 17 residues. The CDR3 spells CASSLRGTGFSGNTIYF. The CDR3 DNA is TGTGCCAGCAGCTTAAGAGGGACAGGCTTCTCTGGAAACACCATATATTTT.

The rearrangement uses TRBV7-6 and TRBJ2-7; D call uncertain. Germline assignment: CDR1 SGHVS and CDR2 FNYEAQ. The CDR3 sequence is 12 residues long. The V end lost 1 base, the J end lost 5 bases, and 6 bases lay between the germline ends. The CDR3 region has the DNA TGTGCCAGCAGCTTAGGCGACCACGAGCAGTACTTC. Its protein product is CASSLGDHEQYF.

The V gene is TRBV6-1, the J gene TRBJ1-2; D remains unclear. The CDR3 covers 14 residues. Trimming pared 3 bases from V and 7 bases from J, leaving 15 bases between. The germline CDR1 and CDR2 sequences are MNHNS and SASEGT. CDR3 in amino acids: CASSDPLVKGGYTF. CDR3 bases: TGTGCCAGCAGTGATCCACTAGTGAAGGGTGGCTACACCTTC.

The chain employs TRBV30 and TRBJ2-3; weak D call: TRBD2 (6 bases). The CDR3 is 14 residues long. The V gene's germline CDR1 is GTSNPN and CDR2 SVGIG (reference sequence). Trimming left V 3 bases short and J 3 bases short, with 13 bases between. The CDR3 coding sequence is TGTGCCTGGAGGGGGGACTTAACAACAGATACGCAGTATTTT. This codes for CAWRGDLTTDTQYF.

The J gene is TRBJ2-7, the V gene TRBV19, with 7 nucleotides matching TRBD1. Per germline, CDR1 LNHDA and CDR2 SQIVND (reference sequence). Losses at the gene ends were 7 bases for V and 3 bases for J; bases not matched to a gene: 9. CDR3 length: 14 residues. Here the CDR3 DNA reads TGTGCCAGTAAACAGGGGCCTCGTTACTACGAGCAGTACTTC. Encoded protein: CASKQGPRYYEQYF. The variable domain in full, completed from reference TRBV19 and TRBJ2-7, reads DGGITQSPKYLFRKEGQNVTLSCEQNLNHDAMYWYRQDPGQGLRLIYYSQIVNDFQKGDIAEGYSVSREKKESFPLTVTSAQKNPTAFYLCASKQGPRYYEQYFGPGTRLTVT.

This clone came up a few times. The chain links TRBV6-5 to TRBJ1-3, with D possibly TRBD1 on 5 matching bases. CDR1 MNHEY and CDR2 SVGAGI come from the germline V gene. V gave up 4 bases and J gave up 8 bases, with 9 bases separating them. This CDR3 has 12 residues. CDR3 DNA: TGTGCCAGCAGTTCCTGGGGCGACACCATATATTTT. Its translation: CASSSWGDTIYF.